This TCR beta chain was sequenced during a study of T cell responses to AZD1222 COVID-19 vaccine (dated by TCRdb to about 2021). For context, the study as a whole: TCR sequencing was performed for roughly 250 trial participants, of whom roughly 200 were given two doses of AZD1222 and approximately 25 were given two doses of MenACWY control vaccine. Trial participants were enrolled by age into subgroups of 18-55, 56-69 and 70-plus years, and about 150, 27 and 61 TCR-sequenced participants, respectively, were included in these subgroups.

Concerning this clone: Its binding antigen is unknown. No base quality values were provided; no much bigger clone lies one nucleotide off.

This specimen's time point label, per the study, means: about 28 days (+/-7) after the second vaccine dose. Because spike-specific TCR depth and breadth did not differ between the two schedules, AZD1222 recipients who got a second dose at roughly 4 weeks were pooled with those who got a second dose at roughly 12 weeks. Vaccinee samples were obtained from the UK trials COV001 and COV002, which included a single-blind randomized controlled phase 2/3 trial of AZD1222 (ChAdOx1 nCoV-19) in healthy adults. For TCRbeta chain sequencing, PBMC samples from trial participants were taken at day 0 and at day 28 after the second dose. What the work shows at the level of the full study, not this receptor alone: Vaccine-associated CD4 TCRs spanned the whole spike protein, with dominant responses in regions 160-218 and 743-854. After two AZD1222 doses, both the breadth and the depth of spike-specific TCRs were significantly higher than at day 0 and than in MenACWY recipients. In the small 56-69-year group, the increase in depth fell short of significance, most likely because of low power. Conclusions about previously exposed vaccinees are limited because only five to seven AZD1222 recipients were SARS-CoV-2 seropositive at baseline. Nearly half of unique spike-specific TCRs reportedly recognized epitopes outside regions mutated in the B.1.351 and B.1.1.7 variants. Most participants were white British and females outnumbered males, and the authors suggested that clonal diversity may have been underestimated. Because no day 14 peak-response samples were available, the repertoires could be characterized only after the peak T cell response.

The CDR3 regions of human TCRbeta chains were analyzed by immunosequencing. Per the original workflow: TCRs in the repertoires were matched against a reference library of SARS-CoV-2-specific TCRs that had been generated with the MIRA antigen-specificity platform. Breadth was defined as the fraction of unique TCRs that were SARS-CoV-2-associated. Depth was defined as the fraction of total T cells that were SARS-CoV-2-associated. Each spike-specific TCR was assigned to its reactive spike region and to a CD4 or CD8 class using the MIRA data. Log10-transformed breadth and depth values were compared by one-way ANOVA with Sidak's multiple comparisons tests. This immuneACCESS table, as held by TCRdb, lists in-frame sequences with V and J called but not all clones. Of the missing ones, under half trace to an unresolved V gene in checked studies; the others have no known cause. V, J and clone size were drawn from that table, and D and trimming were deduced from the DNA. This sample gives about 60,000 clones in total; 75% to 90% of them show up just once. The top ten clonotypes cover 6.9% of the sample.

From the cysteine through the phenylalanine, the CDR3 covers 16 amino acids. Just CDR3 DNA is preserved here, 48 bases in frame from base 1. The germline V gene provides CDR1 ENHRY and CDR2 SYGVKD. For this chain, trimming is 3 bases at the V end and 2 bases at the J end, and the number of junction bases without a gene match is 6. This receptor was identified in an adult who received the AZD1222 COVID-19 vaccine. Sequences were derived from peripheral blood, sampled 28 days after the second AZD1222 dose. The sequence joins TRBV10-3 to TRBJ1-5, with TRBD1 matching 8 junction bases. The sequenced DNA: TGTGCCATCAGTGAATCACAACAGGGGGGCAATCAGCCCCAGCATTTT. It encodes CAISESQQGGNQPQHF.